The rows below give T cell receptor beta chains drawn from one sample of a study of blood T cell repertoires in COVID-19. Profiling relied on immunoSEQ multiplex PCR, and the TCRdb table lists in-frame clones only, not all of them. The sample carries hundreds of thousands of clones, roughly nine tenths recorded once. The sequenced sample consisted of PBMCs or T cells enriched from blood (not recorded which). These receptors all come from a man aged 60 to 75 who had recovered from COVID-19. CDR3s include the opening cysteine and the closing phenylalanine or tryptophan. Fields, in order: J gene, D gene, V gene, clone size, CDR3 DNA, CDR3 protein. The D gene is left open where the match is weak. Where a row states a size, it is once, few, many or the class of an expanded clone; other rows omit it.

j_gene: TRBJ1-6
d_gene: -
v_gene: TRBV5-8
abundance: -
CDR3nt: TGTGCCAGCAGCTTCCGGAGAGAGAATTCACCCCTCCACTTT
CDR3aa: CASSFRRENSPLHF

j_gene: TRBJ2-5
d_gene: TRBD2
v_gene: TRBV2
abundance: once
CDR3nt: TGTGCCAGCAGTCGGACTAGCGGGATGGAGACCCAGTACTTC
CDR3aa: CASSRTSGMETQYF

j_gene: TRBJ1-3
d_gene: TRBD1
v_gene: TRBV10-3
abundance: -
CDR3nt: TGTGCCATAGCTACCGGGACAGGAGGAAACACCATATATTTT
CDR3aa: CAIATGTGGNTIYF

j_gene: TRBJ2-7
d_gene: -
v_gene: TRBV7-9
abundance: -
CDR3nt: TGTGCCAGCAGCTCCGGGACACCAAACGAGCAGTACTTC
CDR3aa: CASSSGTPNEQYF

j_gene: TRBJ1-2
d_gene: -
v_gene: TRBV9
abundance: -
CDR3nt: TGTGCCAGCAGCGCGTGGGACTTTCCAGCCGGCTACACCTTC
CDR3aa: CASSAWDFPAGYTF

j_gene: TRBJ1-1
d_gene: -
v_gene: TRBV5-1
abundance: once
CDR3nt: TGCGCCAGCAGCTACTCTTCAGGGATAACTGAAGCTTTCTTT
CDR3aa: CASSYSSGITEAFF

j_gene: TRBJ2-2
d_gene: -
v_gene: TRBV3-1/TRBV3-2
abundance: -
CDR3nt: TGTGCCAGCAGCCAAGTGACGTGGGGCAGAACGAACACCGGGGAGCTGTTTTTT
CDR3aa: CASSQVTWGRTNTGELFF

j_gene: TRBJ2-7
d_gene: TRBD2
v_gene: TRBV6-5
abundance: few
CDR3nt: TGTGCCAGCAGTCAGCAGAGACTAGCCTCCTACGAGCAGTACTTC
CDR3aa: CASSQQRLASYEQYF

j_gene: TRBJ2-5
d_gene: -
v_gene: TRBV7-2
abundance: -
CDR3nt: TGTGCCAGCGGACCGAATTCGGGGGAGACCCAGTACTTC
CDR3aa: CASGPNSGETQYF

j_gene: TRBJ1-3
d_gene: -
v_gene: TRBV4-1
abundance: -
CDR3nt: TGCGCCAGCAGCCGCTCCCCAGGGCTAACTGGAAACACCATATATTTT
CDR3aa: CASSRSPGLTGNTIYF

j_gene: TRBJ1-1
d_gene: -
v_gene: TRBV7-3
abundance: -
CDR3nt: TGTGCCAGCAGCTCGGACAGGAACACTGAAGCTTTCTTT
CDR3aa: CASSSDRNTEAFF

j_gene: TRBJ2-7
d_gene: TRBD1
v_gene: TRBV6-1
abundance: few
CDR3nt: TGTGCCAGCAGTGCGGGACAGGGGAACGAGCAGTACTTC
CDR3aa: CASSAGQGNEQYF

j_gene: TRBJ1-2
d_gene: TRBD1
v_gene: TRBV19
abundance: once
CDR3nt: TGTGCCAGTAGTGCTGAAAACAGGGGTAACTATGGCTACACCTTC
CDR3aa: CASSAENRGNYGYTF

j_gene: TRBJ1-1
d_gene: -
v_gene: TRBV12-3/TRBV12-4
abundance: -
CDR3nt: TGTGCCAGCAGTCAGGCCACTGAAGCTTTCTTT
CDR3aa: CASSQATEAFF

j_gene: TRBJ2-3
d_gene: TRBD1
v_gene: TRBV7-8
abundance: once
CDR3nt: TGTGCCAGCAGCCAGAAGGCGTTGGTTGTACAGGGGGCTGCAGATACGCAGTATTTT
CDR3aa: CASSQKALVVQGAADTQYF

j_gene: TRBJ1-5
d_gene: -
v_gene: TRBV7-8
abundance: -
CDR3nt: TGTGCCAGCAGCTTAGTTCCGGGAGGAATAGGCAATCAGCCCCAGCATTTT
CDR3aa: CASSLVPGGIGNQPQHF

j_gene: TRBJ2-3
d_gene: -
v_gene: TRBV9
abundance: -
CDR3nt: TGTGCCAGCAGCGTATCCCACACAGATACGCAGTATTTT
CDR3aa: CASSVSHTDTQYF

j_gene: TRBJ2-7
d_gene: TRBD2
v_gene: TRBV2
abundance: -
CDR3nt: TGTGCCAGCAGTGATTGGCGTAGCGGGGGTGCGAAATGGGGCGAGCAGTACTTC
CDR3aa: CASSDWRSGGAKWGEQYF

j_gene: TRBJ2-6
d_gene: -
v_gene: TRBV30
abundance: -
CDR3nt: TGTGCCTGGAGTACCAAGGGGCCCCGCTCTGGGGCCAACGTCCTGACTTTC
CDR3aa: CAWSTKGPRSGANVLTF

j_gene: TRBJ1-2
d_gene: TRBD1
v_gene: TRBV6-2/TRBV6-3
abundance: -
CDR3nt: TGTGCCAGCAGCCCCGACAGGGCTTATTTATCCTATGGCTACACCTTC
CDR3aa: CASSPDRAYLSYGYTF

j_gene: TRBJ2-3
d_gene: -
v_gene: TRBV12-5
abundance: -
CDR3nt: TGTGCTAGCCTGGAAGGCGGGGCTAGCACAGATACGCAGTATTTT
CDR3aa: CASLEGGASTDTQYF

j_gene: TRBJ2-7
d_gene: TRBD2
v_gene: TRBV6-6
abundance: -
CDR3nt: TGTGCCAGCAGTCGATACGGGGGGGATCTTACCTACGAGCAGTACTTC
CDR3aa: CASSRYGGDLTYEQYF

j_gene: TRBJ2-5
d_gene: TRBD2
v_gene: TRBV9
abundance: -
CDR3nt: TGTGCCAGCAGCGTAGGGCTAGCGGGATTTGAGACCCAGTACTTC
CDR3aa: CASSVGLAGFETQYF

j_gene: TRBJ2-5
d_gene: TRBD2
v_gene: TRBV2
abundance: -
CDR3nt: TGTGCCAGCAGTGGACTAGCGGGAGCGGGGGAGACCCAGTACTTC
CDR3aa: CASSGLAGAGETQYF

j_gene: TRBJ1-2
d_gene: TRBD1
v_gene: TRBV4-3
abundance: -
CDR3nt: TGCGCCAGCAGCCAAGATAGGACAGGGGCGGGGGGCTACACCTTC
CDR3aa: CASSQDRTGAGGYTF

j_gene: TRBJ1-2
d_gene: -
v_gene: TRBV5-8
abundance: -
CDR3nt: TGTGCCAGCAGCCCACGGACTAGGTCCTATGGCTACACCTTC
CDR3aa: CASSPRTRSYGYTF

j_gene: TRBJ2-1
d_gene: -
v_gene: TRBV5-1
abundance: -
CDR3nt: TGCGCCAGCAGCTTGGGGGGGGACGCCGATCAGCAGTTCTTC
CDR3aa: CASSLGGDADQQFF

j_gene: TRBJ2-5
d_gene: -
v_gene: TRBV18
abundance: -
CDR3nt: TGTGCCAGCTCACCATCTCTAAGTCAAGAGACCCAGTACTTC
CDR3aa: CASSPSLSQETQYF

j_gene: TRBJ2-1
d_gene: -
v_gene: TRBV4-1
abundance: -
CDR3nt: TGCGCCAGCAGCCAAGGGGGCCTTCTAGTAAGACAGTTCTTC
CDR3aa: CASSQGGLLVRQFF

j_gene: TRBJ2-4
d_gene: -
v_gene: TRBV5-4
abundance: -
CDR3nt: TGTGCCAGCAGCCCGGGATCCAAAAACATTCAGTACTTC
CDR3aa: CASSPGSKNIQYF

j_gene: TRBJ2-7
d_gene: TRBD2
v_gene: TRBV6-5
abundance: -
CDR3nt: TGTGCCAGCAGTCCCCCTAGCGGGAGGGCACGGGAGCAGTACTTC
CDR3aa: CASSPPSGRAREQYF

j_gene: TRBJ1-1
d_gene: TRBD1
v_gene: TRBV15
abundance: -
CDR3nt: TGTGCCACCAGAACAGGGGGCTTGGGCGGTTTCGCTTTCTTT
CDR3aa: CATRTGGLGGFAFF

j_gene: TRBJ2-3
d_gene: TRBD2
v_gene: TRBV11-3
abundance: -
CDR3nt: TGTGCCAGCAGCTTCGGGGGGGCGGGGATTGCCACAGATACGCAGTATTTT
CDR3aa: CASSFGGAGIATDTQYF

j_gene: TRBJ2-3
d_gene: TRBD2
v_gene: TRBV25-1
abundance: -
CDR3nt: TGTGCCAGCAACCCTAGCGGAAGCACAGATACGCAGTATTTT
CDR3aa: CASNPSGSTDTQYF

j_gene: TRBJ1-1
d_gene: -
v_gene: TRBV7-2
abundance: once
CDR3nt: TGTGCCAGCAGCTCCACCCCTATCCAGGGACACATTAACGCTGAAGCTTTCTTT
CDR3aa: CASSSTPIQGHINAEAFF

j_gene: TRBJ2-2
d_gene: -
v_gene: TRBV7-9
abundance: -
CDR3nt: TGTGCCAGCAGCTTTCTAGCTGTCACCGGGGAGCTGTTTTTT
CDR3aa: CASSFLAVTGELFF

j_gene: TRBJ2-5
d_gene: -
v_gene: TRBV18
abundance: -
CDR3nt: TGTGCCAGCTCGGACAGTTTACAAGAGACCCAGTACTTC
CDR3aa: CASSDSLQETQYF

j_gene: TRBJ2-1
d_gene: -
v_gene: TRBV7-9
abundance: -
CDR3nt: TGTGCCAGCAGCCACGGGAACACGTACAATGAGCAGTTCTTC
CDR3aa: CASSHGNTYNEQFF

j_gene: TRBJ2-2
d_gene: TRBD2
v_gene: TRBV9
abundance: -
CDR3nt: TGTGCCAGCAGCCCCTTGGCGGGAGGGACCGGGGAGCTGTTTTTT
CDR3aa: CASSPLAGGTGELFF

j_gene: TRBJ1-2
d_gene: -
v_gene: TRBV6-5
abundance: -
CDR3nt: TGTGCCAGCAGTAGCGGGACATATGGCTACACCTTC
CDR3aa: CASSSGTYGYTF

j_gene: TRBJ1-2
d_gene: TRBD1
v_gene: TRBV12-3/TRBV12-4
abundance: -
CDR3nt: TGTGCCAGCAGTCGGGACAGAATTTATGGCTACACCTTC
CDR3aa: CASSRDRIYGYTF

j_gene: TRBJ1-1
d_gene: -
v_gene: TRBV7-6
abundance: once
CDR3nt: TGTGCCAGCAGCTTAGTCCTGGACAAGAACACTGAAGCTTTCTTT
CDR3aa: CASSLVLDKNTEAFF

j_gene: TRBJ1-5
d_gene: TRBD1
v_gene: TRBV7-9
abundance: -
CDR3nt: TGTGCCAGCAGTCGCACAGGGGACTCTCAGCCCCAGCATTTT
CDR3aa: CASSRTGDSQPQHF

j_gene: TRBJ2-5
d_gene: TRBD2
v_gene: TRBV18
abundance: -
CDR3nt: TGTGCCAGCTCACCACCGGGGCTTAGCGGGGGTCAAGAGACCCAGTACTTC
CDR3aa: CASSPPGLSGGQETQYF

j_gene: TRBJ2-2
d_gene: -
v_gene: TRBV30
abundance: -
CDR3nt: TGTGCCTGGAGTCTAGGGGGAATCGGGGAGCTGTTTTTT
CDR3aa: CAWSLGGIGELFF

j_gene: TRBJ1-3
d_gene: TRBD1
v_gene: TRBV7-6
abundance: once
CDR3nt: TGTGCCAGCAGCTTCAAGGCAGGGGGACTTTCTGGCGGCGCCATATATTTT
CDR3aa: CASSFKAGGLSGGAIYF

j_gene: TRBJ1-4
d_gene: -
v_gene: TRBV18
abundance: -
CDR3nt: TGTGCCAGCTCCTCCAGTACGAATGAAAAACTGTTTTTT
CDR3aa: CASSSSTNEKLFF

j_gene: TRBJ2-7
d_gene: TRBD2
v_gene: TRBV5-1
abundance: -
CDR3nt: TGCGCCAGCAGCTTGGCCTCCGGACTAGCGGTTTACGAGCAGTACTTC
CDR3aa: CASSLASGLAVYEQYF

j_gene: TRBJ2-1
d_gene: -
v_gene: TRBV6-2/TRBV6-3
abundance: once
CDR3nt: TGTGCCAGCAGTTATTTGGGGAGTACCGGCAATGAGCAGTTCTTC
CDR3aa: CASSYLGSTGNEQFF

j_gene: TRBJ2-7
d_gene: TRBD2
v_gene: TRBV12-3/TRBV12-4
abundance: -
CDR3nt: TGTGCCAGCTCCCTAGCGGGAAGCGAGCAGTACTTC
CDR3aa: CASSLAGSEQYF

j_gene: TRBJ2-1
d_gene: -
v_gene: TRBV19
abundance: -
CDR3nt: TGTGCCAGTAGTATAGGCGGCTATGAGCAGTTCTTC
CDR3aa: CASSIGGYEQFF

j_gene: TRBJ2-2
d_gene: -
v_gene: TRBV7-9
abundance: -
CDR3nt: TGTGCCAGCAGCTTAGCGCTAGAGAACACCGGGGAGCTGTTTTTT
CDR3aa: CASSLALENTGELFF

j_gene: TRBJ2-6
d_gene: TRBD1
v_gene: TRBV6-2/TRBV6-3
abundance: -
CDR3nt: TGTGCCAGCAGTTACTCGAAGGCCGACAGGGGAGTAGCTGGGGCCAACGTCCTGACTTTC
CDR3aa: CASSYSKADRGVAGANVLTF

j_gene: TRBJ1-2
d_gene: -
v_gene: TRBV19
abundance: -
CDR3nt: TGTGCCAGTAGCAATTCGGGGGGGCATCGGGGCTACACCTTC
CDR3aa: CASSNSGGHRGYTF

j_gene: TRBJ1-6
d_gene: -
v_gene: TRBV2
abundance: few
CDR3nt: TGTGCCAGCAGTCACACGAATTCACCCCTCCACTTT
CDR3aa: CASSHTNSPLHF